The clone carrying this T cell receptor beta chain was detected ten times or more. What it binds is not known. Unique molecular identifiers were used in preparing the TCRbeta library. TCRdb reprocessed the PCR reads via MiXCR and lists one record per CDR3 protein. The profile shows 440,000 or so distinct CDR3 sequences, over 40% of them singletons. The data were taken from a study of T-cell reconstitution after alpha-beta-depleted transplantation in children. Findings and caveats of the study: Recipient T cells and thymic progenitors that survived gave rise to the high TCRbeta diversity observed at day 60 in some patients.

Germline trimming cut 5 bases from V and 6 bases from J; bases unmatched to any gene: 10. Germline V gives CDR1 SGHRS, CDR2 YFSETQ. The CDR3 spans 14 residues. This sequence originates from a girl aged 2 to 10 with aplastic anemia, due to receive a stem cell transplant. This chain uses TRBV5-1 with TRBJ2-7, with 8 positions matching TRBD2. The sample in question was PBMCs, obtained before TCRalphabeta/CD19-depleted stem cell transplant. The CDR3 DNA reads TGCGCCAGCAGACCGACTAGCGTTTTAAGCGAGCAGTACTTC. Translating it yields CASRPTSVLSEQYF.